The 20 T cell receptor beta chains presented below share a single source sample, sequenced in a study of T-cell reconstitution after alpha-beta-depleted transplantation in children. It was with unique molecular identifiers that the TCRbeta library was prepared. TCRdb reprocessed the PCR reads via MiXCR and lists one record per CDR3 protein. The repertoire has approximately 110,000 distinct CDR3 sequences, 10% of them found once; the top ten carry less than 40%. Sequencing was performed on PBMCs, taken before TCRalphabeta/CD19-depleted stem cell transplant. The receptors originated from a boy aged 2 to 10 with acute lymphoblastic leukemia, due to receive a stem cell transplant.

This clonotype was recorded at least ten times. The CDR3 coding sequence is TGCAGTGCTATCGGGACAGAACTAGCGGGAGGGCCCACAGATACGCAGTATTTT. Protein product: CSAIGTELAGGPTDTQYF. This rearrangement joins TRBV20-1 to TRBJ2-3; 13 positions agree with TRBD2. The V gene's germline CDR1 is DFQATT and CDR2 SNEGSKA (reference sequence). V gave up 4 bases and J gave up 2 bases; unmatched junction bases: 12. The CDR3 is 18 amino acids.

This clonotype appeared a few times. The chain links TRBV11-2 to TRBJ2-1; tentatively, D is TRBD1 or TRBD2 (5 bases each). The CDR3 consists of 15 residues. Germline V gives CDR1 SGHAT, CDR2 FQNNGV. The V gene lost 0 bases and the J gene lost 6 bases, with 12 bases spanning the gap. The CDR3 loop reads CASSLDQGPPNEQFF. The CDR3 nucleotides are TGTGCCAGCAGCTTAGATCAGGGACCGCCCAATGAGCAGTTCTTC.

This clonotype was observed a handful of times. This chain joins TRBV20-1 and TRBJ2-3, with D tentatively TRBD1 (6 bases). The CDR3 has 14 amino acids. V shed 5 bases and J shed 2 bases, with 14 bases lying between them. Germline lookup yields CDR1 DFQATT and CDR2 SNEGSKA (reference sequence). This CDR3 is CSALNRESTDTQYF. CDR3 bases: TGCAGTGCTCTAAACAGGGAATCCACAGATACGCAGTATTTT.

This clonotype showed up many times. This chain joins TRBV20-1 and TRBJ2-5; maybe TRBD2 (6 bases). CDR3 length equals 15 residues. The V and J ends lost 4 bases and 1 base respectively, with 16 bases between them. Germline assignment: CDR1 DFQATT and CDR2 SNEGSKA (reference sequence). The CDR3 loop reads CSATTPGGPQETQYF. The CDR3 bases are TGCAGTGCTACCACCCCCGGGGGTCCCCAAGAGACCCAGTACTTC.

This clonotype came up many times. The genes are TRBV6-4 and TRBJ2-7; D might be TRBD1 or TRBD2, each matching 5 bases. CDR1 is MRHNA and CDR2 is SNTAGT in the germline V gene. Trimming pared 3 bases from V and 7 bases from J, leaving 13 bases between. The CDR3 loop spans 13 amino acids. The CDR3 sequence is CASSEGQRGEQYF. In nucleotides, the CDR3 is TGTGCCAGCAGTGAGGGGCAGCGCGGGGAGCAGTACTTC.

The gene calls are TRBV20-1 and TRBJ2-3; 16 nucleotides align to TRBD2. Germline loops: CDR1 DFQATT, CDR2 SNEGSKA (reference sequence). The CDR3 is made up of 17 amino acids. V lost 7 bases to trimming and J lost 3 bases; unmatched junction nucleotides: 10. The CDR3 is CSVLGLAGGPGTDTQYF. Written as DNA, the CDR3 is TGCAGTGTCCTGGGACTAGCGGGAGGGCCGGGTACAGATACGCAGTATTTT.

This clonotype was found a few times. This chain links TRBV7-9 with TRBJ1-1; possible D gene TRBD1, 6 bases. CDR1 and CDR2 (germline): SEHNR, FQNEAQ (reference sequence). The CDR3 is 12 amino acids. CDR3: CATRTGQTEAFF. The CDR3, as DNA: TGTGCAACTCGGACCGGACAGACTGAAGCTTTCTTT.

As for this clonotype: This may come from a read error, since a much larger clone is one base off. The rearrangement uses TRBV11-2 and TRBJ1-1; D is uncertain. The CDR3 is 14 amino acids. Germline CDR1 reads SGHAT; CDR2 reads FQNNGV. As DNA, the CDR3 is TGTGCCAGCAGCTTAGAAGCAGAGAACACTGAAGCTTTGTTT. Translating it yields CASSLEAENTEALF.

This clonotype has more than one count but fewer than ten. The V gene is TRBV5-1, the J gene TRBJ2-2; weak D call: TRBD2 (5 bases). Trimming removed 0 bases from V and 0 bases from J, with 15 bases in between. This CDR3 has 18 residues. CDR1 is SGHRS and CDR2 is YFSETQ in the germline V gene. Here the CDR3 reads CASSLGWVASTNTGELFF. CDR3 nucleotide sequence: TGCGCCAGCAGCTTGGGATGGGTCGCTAGCACGAACACCGGGGAGCTGTTTTTT.

In this sample, this clonotype turned up a few times. This chain links TRBV30 with TRBJ2-7, with TRBD1 matching over 9 bases. Losses at the gene ends were 2 bases for V and 4 bases for J; bases not matched to a gene: 6. The CDR3 covers 14 residues. Germline V gene sequence: CDR1 GTSNPN, CDR2 SVGIG (reference sequence). The CDR3 here is CAWSRGTGIYEQYF. The CDR3 DNA is TGTGCCTGGAGTAGGGGGACAGGGATATACGAGCAGTACTTC.

CDR3 sequence: CASSEGGNEQFF. The CDR3, as DNA: TGTGCCAGCTCGGAGGGGGGAAATGAGCAGTTCTTC. The rearrangement uses TRBV18 and TRBJ2-1; perhaps D is TRBD1 or TRBD2 (6 bases each). Germline values: CDR1 KGHSH, CDR2 LQKENI. Deletions cut 6 bases from V and 7 bases from J, with 10 bases between. This CDR3 has 12 residues.

The chain combines TRBV20-1 with TRBJ2-5; the match to TRBD2 covers 8 bases. Germline assignment: CDR1 DFQATT and CDR2 SNEGSKA (reference sequence). The J segment lost 5 bases and the V segment lost 2 bases, leaving 4 bases of the junction unmatched. The CDR3 runs to 13 residues. The CDR3 sequence: CSARTAGVETQYF. The DNA of the CDR3 is TGCAGTGCTAGAACAGCGGGGGTGGAGACCCAGTACTTC.

This clonotype showed up just a few times. The V gene is TRBV7-9, the J gene TRBJ2-3, with 7 bases lining up with TRBD2. This CDR3 spans 16 amino acids. CDR1 is SEHNR and CDR2 is FQNEAQ in the germline V gene (reference sequence). The ends lost 2 bases at V and 3 bases at J; junction bases unmatched: 8. The CDR3: CASSLSVGGPTDTQYF. In DNA, the CDR3 is TGTGCCAGCAGCTTATCGGTGGGAGGGCCAACAGATACGCAGTATTTT.

As DNA, the CDR3 is TGTGCCAGCACCCAAGCGGCAGGGGTTTTCCACGAGCAGTACTTC. Residues: CASTQAAGVFHEQYF. V and J are TRBV6-2 or TRBV6-3 and TRBJ2-7; D possibly corresponds to TRBD1 (6 bases). CDR3 length: 15 residues. The ends were cut back, 7 bases at V and 5 bases at J, with 21 bases in the middle. The germline V gene encodes CDR1 MNHEY and CDR2 SVGEGT.

The J gene is TRBJ2-1, the V gene TRBV20-1, with D perhaps TRBD2 (5 bases). The CDR3 totals 14 residues. Germline-derived CDR1 and CDR2 are DFQATT and SNEGSKA (reference sequence). Trimming shortened V by 7 bases and J by 7 bases, and 20 bases separated the two germline ends. This chain's CDR3 is CSVIRTVTSNEQFF. Here the CDR3 DNA reads TGCAGTGTTATACGCACCGTAACTAGTAATGAGCAGTTCTTC.

The chain links TRBV7-2 to TRBJ2-1; 7 positions match TRBD2. The CDR3 contains 15 residues. V lost 6 bases to trimming and J lost 4 bases; unmatched junction nucleotides: 9. Germline values: CDR1 SGHTA, CDR2 FQGNSA. The CDR3 protein is CASSLKAGRYNEQFF. The CDR3 nucleotides are TGTGCCAGCAGTCTAAAAGCGGGAAGGTACAATGAGCAGTTCTTC. Complete variable domain (other parts from reference TRBV7-2 and TRBJ2-1): GAGVSQSPSNKVTEKGKDVELRCDPISGHTALYWYRQSLGQGLEFLIYFQGNSAPDKSGLPSDRFSAERTGGSVSTLTIQRTQQEDSAVYLCASSLKAGRYNEQFFGPGTRLTVL.

The rearrangement links TRBV4-1 to TRBJ1-6; D is undetermined. V was shortened by 2 bases and J by 2 bases, with 7 bases between the two germline ends. The CDR3 contains 15 residues. Per the germline V gene, CDR1 is MGHRA and CDR2 is YSYEKL. The CDR3 nucleotides are TGCGCCAGCAGCCAACAGCAGCCCTATAATTCACCCCTCCACTTT. This sequence encodes CASSQQQPYNSPLHF.

This chain links TRBV20-1 with TRBJ1-5; the D is unclear. The CDR3 runs 13 residues. The germline CDR1 and CDR2 sequences are DFQATT and SNEGSKA (reference sequence). With 3 bases removed from V and 9 bases from J, the gap between germline ends came to 15 bases. CDR3 region: CSARFEGFGPQHF. The CDR3 DNA is TGCAGTGCTAGGTTTGAGGGATTCGGGCCCCAGCATTTT.

The V and J genes are TRBV7-8 and TRBJ1-5; D may be TRBD1 (6 bases). V lost 1 base, J lost 15 bases, and 13 bases lay in between. CDR3 length: 12 residues. Germline V gene sequence: CDR1 SGHVS, CDR2 FQNEAQ. This CDR3 is CASSLDRAVWHF. In DNA, the CDR3 is TGTGCCAGCAGCTTAGACAGGGCGGTTTGGCATTTT.

The gene calls are TRBV7-6 and TRBJ2-7, with 8 bases matching TRBD1. Germline assignment: CDR1 SGHVS and CDR2 FNYEAQ. With 1 base clipped from V and 4 bases from J, the junction kept 12 bases outside the gene matches. CDR3 length: 17 amino acids. The CDR3 region has the DNA TGTGCCAGCAGCTTAGTGGGGGAGGACAGGGCTCGGTACGAGCAGTACTTC. As protein: CASSLVGEDRARYEQYF.